This T cell receptor beta chain was profiled in a study of T cells in Graves' hyperthyroidism and ophthalmopathy (dated by TCRdb to between 2018 and 2021). About the full investigation: Peripheral blood was sampled at the time of initial diagnosis, prior to any treatment. To identify distinguishing TCR V-J signatures, a discovery cohort of 95 to 100 patients was used, comprising some 43 with Graves' ophthalmopathy and around 57 with stable Graves' hyperthyroidism. After sampling, hyperthyroidism patients received methimazole starting at 30 mg daily, and ophthalmopathy patients received high-dose intravenous methylprednisolone. An independent validation cohort of under 20 hyperthyroidism patients and roughly 16 patients who later progressed to ophthalmopathy tested prospective prediction of ophthalmopathy. The 100 discovery patients were divided at random into training and test sets in a 7:3 ratio. According to the paper, TCR Vbeta CDR3 sequencing was carried out on 120 to 150 peripheral blood samples, which came from under 50 ophthalmopathy, around 74 hyperthyroidism and approximately 17 progressor patients. Thyroid tissue and blood T-cell repertoires from about 6 Graves' hyperthyroidism patients were also compared in the study.

Results the study describes overall, beyond this receptor: In validation, progression to ophthalmopathy was predicted by the model with 70.59% sensitivity and roughly 76% specificity, a median of roughly 6 months before onset. Ophthalmopathy was separated from stable hyperthyroidism by a 13 V-J signature model, with 87.88% sensitivity and approximately 81% specificity obtained in cross-validation and 80%/75% obtained in testing. Sample size was not statistically predetermined, and investigators were not blinded to group allocation. Most expanded thyroid clonotypes (frequency above 0.001) were also detected in blood, a finding suggesting that blood repertoires may reflect thyroid immune responses.

Moderately to severely active disease, a Clinical Activity Score of at least 3, a NOSPECS grade of at least 4, and a duration under 3 months were present in ophthalmopathy patients. Patients with uncontrolled infections, other autoimmune diseases, pregnancy or lactation were excluded. Diagnoses relied on clinical symptoms, serum thyroxine and TRAb, thyroid ultrasound and orbital computed tomography. PBMCs were separated from about 10 ml of fresh peripheral blood using Ficoll-Paque density gradient centrifugation. Total RNA was extracted using Trizol reagent, and RNA quality was assessed on an Agilent 2100 Bioanalyzer. The TCR beta CDR3 regions were amplified from the RNA transcripts. For the first round of RT-PCR on the TCR CDR3, the HTBI primer set was used together with the Qiagen OneStep RT-PCR kit. Libraries were constructed in a second round of multiplex PCR, after which size selection and purification were carried out. Sequencing of the libraries was done on an Illumina HiSeq2000 using paired-end 100 bp reads. The original pipeline was this. Raw data were processed with SOAPnuke, discarding reads with adapters, uncalled bases, mean Phred below 15, or no exact constant-primer or identifier match. High-quality paired reads were merged using COPE v1.2.5, and each unique nucleotide sequence was defined as a clonotype. Clonotypes were aligned to IMGT TRBV, TRBD and TRBJ reference segments using MiTCR v1.1. Only V-J combinations with frequency above 0.0001, covering 99% to 99.2% of repertoires, were analysed. The TCS score was defined as F50 (clonal expansion) divided by E x V (chaos), with BLOSUM62-based TCRdist calculated between CDR3 peptides within each V-J. Welch's t-statistics and random forest reduced around 550 V-J features to under 15, which were used in a naive Bayes classifier (R e1071). The raw public data were reprocessed by TCRdb itself: fastp quality trimming at Q25, MiXCR clonotype calling, in-frame beta chains only. Each entry is one CDR3 protein sequence, shown with its most common DNA and genes. It is TCRdb's table, rather than the study itself, that gives the V and J calls and clone size. This sample has nearly 600,000 distinct CDR3 sequences in its table, and 13% to 15% of those were observed once. Roughly 7% of the sample is taken by the ten largest.

This clonotype was found many times. Its antigen target is currently unknown. One base away there is no much larger clone; base qualities are not given. The CDR3 goes from the cysteine to the phenylalanine over 15 residues. Of the read, only the CDR3 DNA is kept; its 45 bases are in frame from base 1. The V end gives up 6 bases and the J end 6 bases, leaving 11 bases in the junction not matched to a gene. Sample: blood. The rearrangement combines TRBV12-3 or TRBV12-4 with TRBJ2-3; 8 bases in the middle match TRBD2. The receptor's source is a woman younger than 30 with Graves' ophthalmopathy. This receptor has the CDR3 CASRRAGVYVDTQYF. Here is the DNA: TGTGCCAGCAGACGAGCGGGAGTTTACGTGGATACGCAGTATTTT.